This T cell receptor (beta chain) stems from a study of Ad26.COV2.S vaccination and SARS-CoV-2 variants. About the research overall: Participants got Ad26.COV2.S intramuscularly, once or twice 56 days apart.

Profiling relied on immunoSEQ multiplex PCR, and the TCRdb table lists in-frame clones only, not all of them. Of 350,000 to 500,000 clones listed, 85% to 90% are singletons. The trim removed 3 bases at V and 8 bases at J, leaving 9 bases unmatched. The CDR3 is 15 amino acids. Germline CDR1 is LGHNA and CDR2 is YSLEER. Study observations and caveats: Breadth of non-spike TCRs did not differ between vaccinees and placebo recipients.

Noted treatment: roughly 19 received Ad26.COV2.S at low or high dose, single or two shots; several received placebo; per-sample allocation not given. Vaccine and placebo recipients were sampled on day 63 after the first injection. The count of this clone is one. Its antigen is unidentified. The source is a person aged 18-60 years who received the Ad26.COV2.S COVID-19 vaccine or a placebo. The gene calls are TRBV4-3 and TRBJ1-4; TRBD1 agrees at 7 bases. This specimen consisted of peripheral blood, obtained in a trial of Ad26.COV2.S vaccine versus placebo. CDR3 DNA: TGCGCCAGCAGCCAGTTACCGGGACAGACAGAAAAACTGTTTTTT. It yields the protein CASSQLPGQTEKLFF.